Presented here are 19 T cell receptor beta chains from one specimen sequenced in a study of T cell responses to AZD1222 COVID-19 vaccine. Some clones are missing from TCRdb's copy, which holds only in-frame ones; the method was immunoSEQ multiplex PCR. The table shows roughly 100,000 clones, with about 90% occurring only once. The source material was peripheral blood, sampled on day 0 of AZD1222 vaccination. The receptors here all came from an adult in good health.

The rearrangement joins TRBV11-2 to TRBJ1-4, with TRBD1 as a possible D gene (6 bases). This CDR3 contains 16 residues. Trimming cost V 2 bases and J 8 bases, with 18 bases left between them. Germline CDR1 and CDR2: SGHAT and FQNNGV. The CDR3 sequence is CASSLRFREGGEKLFF. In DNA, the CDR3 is TGTGCCAGCAGCTTACGCTTCCGTGAGGGGGGCGAAAAACTGTTTTTT.

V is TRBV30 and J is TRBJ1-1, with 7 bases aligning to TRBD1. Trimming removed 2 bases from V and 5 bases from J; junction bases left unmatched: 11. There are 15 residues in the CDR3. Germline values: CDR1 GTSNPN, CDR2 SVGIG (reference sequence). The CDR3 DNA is TGTGCCTGGAGTCCGGGGCCGGACAGGTTGACTGAAGCTTTCTTT. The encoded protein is CAWSPGPDRLTEAFF.

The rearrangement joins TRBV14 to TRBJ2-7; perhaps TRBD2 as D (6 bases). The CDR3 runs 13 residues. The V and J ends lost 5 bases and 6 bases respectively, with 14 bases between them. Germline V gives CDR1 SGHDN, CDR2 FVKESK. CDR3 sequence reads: CASSFLGGIEQYF. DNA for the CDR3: TGTGCCAGCAGCTTTCTTGGGGGGATCGAGCAGTACTTC.

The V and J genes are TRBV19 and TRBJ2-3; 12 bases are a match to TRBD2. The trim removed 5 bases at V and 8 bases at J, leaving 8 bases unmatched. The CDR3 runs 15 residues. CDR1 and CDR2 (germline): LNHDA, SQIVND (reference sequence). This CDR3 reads CASSLLAGGYGTQYF. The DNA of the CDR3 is TGTGCCAGTAGTCTTCTAGCGGGGGGGTACGGTACGCAGTATTTT.

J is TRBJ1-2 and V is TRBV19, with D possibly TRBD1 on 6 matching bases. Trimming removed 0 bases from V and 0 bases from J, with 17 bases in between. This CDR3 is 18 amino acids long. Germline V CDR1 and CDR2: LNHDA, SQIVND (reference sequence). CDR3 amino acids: CASSIEFLGGTANYGYTF. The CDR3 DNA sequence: TGTGCCAGTAGTATAGAGTTCCTAGGGGGGACGGCTAACTATGGCTACACCTTC.

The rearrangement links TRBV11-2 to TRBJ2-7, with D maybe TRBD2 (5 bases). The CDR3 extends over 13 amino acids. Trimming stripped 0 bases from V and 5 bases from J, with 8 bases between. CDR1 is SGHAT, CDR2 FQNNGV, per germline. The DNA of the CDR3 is TGTGCCAGCAGCTTAGAAATCGGGGACGAGCAGTACTTC. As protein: CASSLEIGDEQYF.

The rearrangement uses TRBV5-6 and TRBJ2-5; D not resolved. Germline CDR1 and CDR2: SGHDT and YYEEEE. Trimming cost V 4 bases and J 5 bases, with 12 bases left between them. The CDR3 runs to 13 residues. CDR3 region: CASSTPPRETQYF. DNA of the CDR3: TGTGCCAGCAGCACCCCCCCCAGGGAGACCCAGTACTTC.

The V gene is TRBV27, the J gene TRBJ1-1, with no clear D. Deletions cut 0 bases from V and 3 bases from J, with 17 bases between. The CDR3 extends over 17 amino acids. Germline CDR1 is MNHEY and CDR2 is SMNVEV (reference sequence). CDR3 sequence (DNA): TGTGCCAGCAGTTTATCGCCAAGGTCGGGAGGGTACACTGAAGCTTTCTTT. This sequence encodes CASSLSPRSGGYTEAFF.

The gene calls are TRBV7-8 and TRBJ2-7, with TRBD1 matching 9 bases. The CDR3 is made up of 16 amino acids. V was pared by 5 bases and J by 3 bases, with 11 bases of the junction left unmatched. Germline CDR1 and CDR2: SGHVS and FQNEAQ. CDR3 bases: TGTGCCAGCAGCATACTTTCGGGGACAGGGAACTACGAGCAGTACTTC. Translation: CASSILSGTGNYEQYF.

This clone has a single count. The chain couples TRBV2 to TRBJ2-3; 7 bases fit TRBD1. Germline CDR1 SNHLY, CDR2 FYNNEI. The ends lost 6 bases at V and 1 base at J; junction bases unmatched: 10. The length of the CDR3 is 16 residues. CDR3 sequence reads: CASSPRTGSRTDTQYF. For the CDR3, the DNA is TGTGCCAGCAGCCCCCGGACAGGTTCACGCACAGATACGCAGTATTTT.

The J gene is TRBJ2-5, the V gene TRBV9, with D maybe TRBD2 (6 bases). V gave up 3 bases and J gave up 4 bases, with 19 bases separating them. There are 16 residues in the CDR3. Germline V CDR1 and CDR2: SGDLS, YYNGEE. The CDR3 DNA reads TGTGCCAGCAGCGCAACGCCGGGACTTGAACGAGAGACCCAGTACTTC. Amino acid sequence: CASSATPGLERETQYF.

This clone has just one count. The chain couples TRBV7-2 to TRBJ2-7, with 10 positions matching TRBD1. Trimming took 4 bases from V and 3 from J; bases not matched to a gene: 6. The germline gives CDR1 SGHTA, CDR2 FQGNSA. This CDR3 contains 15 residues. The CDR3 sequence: CASSSRTGGFYEQYF. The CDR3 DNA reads TGTGCCAGCAGCTCGAGGACAGGGGGGTTCTACGAGCAGTACTTC.

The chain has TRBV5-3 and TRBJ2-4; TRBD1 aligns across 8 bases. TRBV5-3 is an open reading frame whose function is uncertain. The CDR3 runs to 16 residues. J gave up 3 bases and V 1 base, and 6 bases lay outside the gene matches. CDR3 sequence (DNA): TGTGCCAGAAGCTTGCCGGCAGGGGGCAACAAAAACATTCAGTACTTC. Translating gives CARSLPAGGNKNIQYF.

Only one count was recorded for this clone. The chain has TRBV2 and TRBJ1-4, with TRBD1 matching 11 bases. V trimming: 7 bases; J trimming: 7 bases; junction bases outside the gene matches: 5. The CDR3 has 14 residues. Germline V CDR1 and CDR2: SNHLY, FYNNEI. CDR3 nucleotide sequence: TGTGCCAGCACCGGGGACAGGGGGTTTGAAAAACTGTTTTTT. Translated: CASTGDRGFEKLFF. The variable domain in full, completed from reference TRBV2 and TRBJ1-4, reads EPEVTQTPSHQVTQMGQEVILRCVPISNHLYFYWYRQILGQKVEFLVSFYNNEISEKSEIFDDQFSVERPDGSNFTLKIRSTKLEDSAMYFCASTGDRGFEKLFFGSGTQLSVL.

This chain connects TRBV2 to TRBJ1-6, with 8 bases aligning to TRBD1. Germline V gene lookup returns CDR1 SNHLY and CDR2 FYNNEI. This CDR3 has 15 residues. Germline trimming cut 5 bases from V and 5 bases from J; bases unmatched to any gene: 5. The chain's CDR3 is CASSQEQGDNSPLHF. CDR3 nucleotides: TGTGCCAGCAGTCAAGAACAGGGGGATAATTCACCCCTCCACTTT.

CDR3 residues: CASSMWGFTGELFF. The CDR3 nucleotides read TGTGCCAGTAGTATGTGGGGGTTCACCGGGGAGCTGTTTTTT. The chain recombines TRBV19 with TRBJ2-2, with D possibly being TRBD1 or TRBD2 (5 bases each). Germline loops: CDR1 LNHDA, CDR2 SQIVND (reference sequence). The CDR3 has 14 amino acids. V lost 3 bases, J lost 4 bases, and 9 bases lay in between.

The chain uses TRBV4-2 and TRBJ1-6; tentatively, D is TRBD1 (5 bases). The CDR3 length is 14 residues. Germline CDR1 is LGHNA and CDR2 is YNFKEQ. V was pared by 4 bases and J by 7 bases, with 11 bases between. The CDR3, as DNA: TGTGCCAGCAGCCCACGGGACCGGAATTCACCCCTCCACTTT. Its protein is CASSPRDRNSPLHF.

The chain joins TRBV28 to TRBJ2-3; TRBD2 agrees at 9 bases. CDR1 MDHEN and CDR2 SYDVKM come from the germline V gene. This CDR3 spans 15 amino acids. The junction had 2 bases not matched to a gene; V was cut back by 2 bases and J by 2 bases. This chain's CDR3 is CASSLASGVTDTQYF. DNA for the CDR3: TGTGCCAGCAGTTTAGCTAGCGGGGTCACAGATACGCAGTATTTT.

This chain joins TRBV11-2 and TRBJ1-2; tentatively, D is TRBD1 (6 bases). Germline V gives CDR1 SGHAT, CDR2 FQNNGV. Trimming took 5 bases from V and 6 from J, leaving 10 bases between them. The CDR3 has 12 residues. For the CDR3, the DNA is TGTGCCAGCAGCGCCGAGGGGGATGGCTACACCTTC. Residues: CASSAEGDGYTF.